The present T cell receptor (beta chain) was sequenced within a study of OX40 agonist ivuxolimab in advanced cancers. Study context: Treatment received earlier with anti-PD-1, anti-PD-L1 or anti-CTLA-4 agents was allowed, and under 50% had some.

Germline loops: CDR1 SEHNR, CDR2 FQNEAQ (reference sequence). The CDR3 loop spans 15 amino acids. Trimming cost V 1 base and J 5 bases; bases outside gene matches: 8. As regards this clone: The antigen remains undetermined.

This table comes from immunoSEQ multiplex PCR, and its TCRdb copy is limited to in-frame clones, with some not included. The sample holds some 35,000 clones, approximately 89% seen once. Patients with a history of autoimmune disease or on systemic immunosuppression were excluded. General study points: Partial responders at 0.1-3.0 mg/kg showed near-lowest clonal expansion. Dosing at 0.1 to 3.0 mg/kg was accompanied by clonal expansion of CD4+ and CD8+ blood T cells by week 6.

This receptor was taken from an adult with an advanced solid tumor such as melanoma, head and neck, liver or kidney cancer. This chain joins TRBV7-9 and TRBJ2-7; 7 nucleotides match TRBD2. Sample: CD4+ or CD8+ T cells sorted from blood, taken in a trial of the OX40 agonist ivuxolimab. CDR3 nucleotide sequence: TGTGCCAGCAGCTTAGGTGGCGGGAGTAACCACGAGCAGTACTTC. It is translated as CASSLGGGSNHEQYF. The variable domain in full, completed from reference TRBV7-9 and TRBJ2-7, reads DTGVSQNPRHKITKRGQNVTFRCDPISEHNRLYWYRQTLGQGPEFLTYFQNEAQLEKSRLLSDRFSAERPKGSFSTLEIQRTEQGDSAMYLCASSLGGGSNHEQYFGPGTRLTVT.